Listed here are 11 T cell receptor beta chains from one sample, sequenced in a study of cytomegalovirus exposure and HLA in healthy donors. 13 Jbeta primers and 60 Vbeta primers were used for the PCR. TCRdb's copy holds only in-frame clones and misses some; the assay was immunoSEQ multiplex PCR. The sample holds around 170,000 clones, over 80% seen once. The sample taken for sequencing was PBMCs. These receptors all stem from a woman aged 18-30 years in good health and CMV-seronegative.

J is TRBJ2-7 and V is TRBV18; D is uncertain. Trimming removed 3 bases at V and 6 bases at J, with 12 bases between. Per germline, CDR1 KGHSH and CDR2 LQKENI. The CDR3 is 13 residues long. The CDR3 region has the DNA TGTGCCAGCTCACCTAATGGGCCAGGCGAGCAGTACTTC. Translated: CASSPNGPGEQYF.

The chain combines TRBV5-1 with TRBJ2-1; TRBD2 agrees at 10 bases. The CDR3 loop spans 16 amino acids. Germline-derived CDR1 and CDR2 are SGHRS and YFSETQ. J lost 5 bases, V lost 1 base, and 6 bases had no gene match. CDR3 coding DNA: TGCGCCAGCAGCTTGACCTCTAGCGGGGGAAACAATGAGCAGTTCTTC. It encodes CASSLTSSGGNNEQFF.

V usage is TRBV11-2 and J usage is TRBJ1-2; D unresolved. Trimming stripped 0 bases from V and 6 bases from J, with 8 bases between. CDR1 is SGHAT, CDR2 FQNNGV, per germline. There are 13 residues in the CDR3. The CDR3 reads CASSLEKVDGYTF. The CDR3 nucleotides read TGTGCCAGCAGCTTAGAAAAAGTAGATGGCTACACCTTC.

V gene TRBV6-1 combines with J gene TRBJ1-2; tentative D call: TRBD1 (6 bases). This CDR3 spans 14 amino acids. Germline V gene data show CDR1 as MNHNS and CDR2 as SASEGT. V was pared by 6 bases and J by 1 base, with 12 bases between. CDR3 DNA: TGTGCCAGCAGCCCAGGGGCGATTAACTATGGCTACACCTTC. As protein: CASSPGAINYGYTF.

This sequence joins TRBV13 and TRBJ2-3; TRBD2 matches at 10 bases. The trim removed 0 bases at V and 6 bases at J, leaving 6 bases unmatched. CDR3 length: 16 amino acids. Germline-derived CDR1 and CDR2 are PRHDT and FYEKMQ (reference sequence). The CDR3 sequence is CASSLGGTSVWDTQYF. For the CDR3, the DNA is TGTGCCAGCAGCTTAGGGGGGACTAGCGTATGGGATACGCAGTATTTT.

The chain links TRBV11-2 to TRBJ2-3; 8 nucleotides agree with TRBD2. Germline CDR1 SGHAT, CDR2 FQNNGV. Losses at the gene ends were 5 bases for V and 3 bases for J; bases not matched to a gene: 10. The CDR3 sequence is 16 residues long. The CDR3 loop reads CASSTIGGASTDTQYF. DNA for the CDR3: TGTGCCAGCAGCACGATCGGGGGGGCCTCGACAGATACGCAGTATTTT.

The rearrangement joins TRBV11-3 to TRBJ1-2, with D hard to call. The CDR3 sequence is 13 residues long. Deletions cut 1 base from V and 2 bases from J, with 5 bases between. The germline CDR1 and CDR2 sequences are SGHNT and YENEEA. The CDR3 DNA follows: TGTGCCAGCAGCTTAGGCGGGAACTATGGCTACACCTTC. Translating gives CASSLGGNYGYTF.

The chain joins TRBV27 to TRBJ1-2; D is uncertain. V lost 10 bases, J lost 7 bases, and 25 bases lay in between. Germline-derived CDR1 and CDR2 are MNHEY and SMNVEV (reference sequence). The CDR3 is 15 residues long. CDR3 sequence: CATSQWADGRSGYTF. CDR3 in DNA: TGTGCCACCTCCCAATGGGCGGATGGGAGAAGTGGCTACACCTTC.

CDR3 in amino acids: CASGLVRFFEGTYEQYF. The CDR3 nucleotides read TGTGCTAGTGGTTTGGTACGTTTCTTCGAGGGAACCTACGAGCAGTACTTC. The chain links TRBV12-5 to TRBJ2-5, with D possibly TRBD2 on 5 matching bases. The DNA end is more similar to TRBJ2-7, so the J call may be wrong. Germline CDR1 is LGHNT and CDR2 is FRNRAP. This CDR3 is 17 amino acids long.

V and J are TRBV6-1 and TRBJ2-5, with a tentative D call TRBD1 (9 bases). The V gene's germline CDR1 is MNHNS and CDR2 SASEGT. This CDR3 region has 16 residues. The V end lost 4 bases, the J end lost 4 bases, and 19 bases lay between the germline ends. CDR3 nucleotides: TGTGCCAGCAGTGCCCACAGGGGGCGGGGGGTAGAGACCCAGTACTTC. Protein: CASSAHRGRGVETQYF.

This chain uses TRBV7-9 with TRBJ1-3; 7 nucleotides match TRBD1. The CDR3 runs to 16 residues. After removal of 5 bases from V and 0 bases from J, the junction contained 7 bases not matched to a gene. Germline-derived CDR1 and CDR2 are SEHNR and FQNEAQ (reference sequence). The CDR3: CASSGDRAFSGNTIYF. In DNA form, the CDR3 reads TGTGCCAGCAGCGGAGACAGGGCGTTCTCTGGAAACACCATATATTTT.